The 9 T cell receptor beta chains in this list originate from one sample, sequenced in a study of T cell repertoires in cytomegalovirus infection. For these receptors, no antigen is known. TCRdb used MiXCR to reprocess the reads, holding one entry per CDR3 protein. The sample holds fewer than 850,000 distinct CDR3 sequences; almost 30% are singletons and the top ten take less than 15%. Sequences were derived from cultured CD8+ T cells from PBMCs, sampled from culture after CMV antigen stimulation. The receptors here all came from a human donor in good health (CMV status not recorded). Some clones in this sample may be carry-over from other donors' samples.

J is TRBJ2-2 and V is TRBV28, with 7 bases aligning to TRBD1. The CDR3 sequence is 13 residues long. The V gene's germline CDR1 is MDHEN and CDR2 SYDVKM. Trimming at V came to 10 bases and at J to 4 bases, leaving 6 bases not matched to a gene. The CDR3 loop reads CATTQGSTGELFF. DNA of the CDR3: TGTGCCACTACACAGGGGAGCACCGGGGAGCTGTTTTTT.

In this sample, this clonotype turned up a few times. The chain couples TRBV7-6 to TRBJ1-6; D gene uncertain. Germline V gives CDR1 SGHVS, CDR2 FNYEAQ. Trimming removed 4 bases from V and 0 bases from J, with 4 bases in between. The CDR3 is made up of 14 amino acids. The chain's CDR3 is CASSSLSYNSPLHF. DNA of the CDR3: TGTGCCAGCAGCTCTCTCTCCTATAATTCACCCCTCCACTTT.

This clonotype was counted only a few times. The chain has TRBV15 and TRBJ1-1, with D maybe TRBD1 (5 bases). Germline CDR1 and CDR2: LNHNV and YYDKDF (reference sequence). This CDR3 is built from 16 residues. The V and J ends lost 0 bases and 1 base respectively, with 12 bases between them. Here the CDR3 reads CATSRERGWRNTEAFF. In DNA form, the CDR3 reads TGTGCCACCAGCAGAGAGAGGGGCTGGCGGAACACTGAAGCTTTCTTT.

DNA of the CDR3: TGTGCCAGCAGCTTAGCGCGGGGGGGCCCTAATGAAAAACTGTTTTTT. Residues: CASSLARGGPNEKLFF. The genes are TRBV7-6 and TRBJ1-4; TRBD1 is a possible D gene (6 bases). V lost 0 bases, J lost 3 bases, and 11 bases lay in between. The CDR3 is made up of 16 amino acids. The germline V gene encodes CDR1 SGHVS and CDR2 FNYEAQ.

V gene TRBV4-2 combines with J gene TRBJ2-5, with a weak D call TRBD2 (7 bases). CDR1 and CDR2 (germline): LGHNA, YNFKEQ. This CDR3 spans 15 amino acids. The V and J ends lost 0 bases and 5 bases respectively, with 13 bases between them. The CDR3, as DNA: TGTGCCAGCAGCCAAGATCTGAGGGGGGGGGAGACCCAGTACTTC. Translating gives CASSQDLRGGETQYF.

The gene calls are TRBV7-3 and TRBJ2-2; D is perhaps TRBD2 (6 bases). V was shortened by 6 bases and J by 3 bases, with 20 bases between the two germline ends. Germline CDR1 and CDR2: SGHTA and FQGTGA. This CDR3 has 17 amino acids. CDR3 sequence: CASSSTGDRGHTGELFF. CDR3 coding DNA: TGTGCCAGCAGTTCGACGGGGGACCGAGGGCACACCGGGGAGCTGTTTTTT.

Remarks on this clonotype: A read error may account for a junction end that differs from germline. The chain recombines TRBV6-1 with TRBJ1-2; D call uncertain. CDR3 size: 14 residues. The germline gives CDR1 MNHNS, CDR2 SASEGT. Here the CDR3 DNA reads TGTGTCAGCAGTGAAGAGGCCCTAGGCTATGGCTACACCTTC. As protein: CVSSEEALGYGYTF.

V gene TRBV5-1 combines with J gene TRBJ2-1; the D gene is possibly TRBD2 (7 bases). V lost 0 bases, J lost 8 bases, and 15 bases lay in between. Germline loops: CDR1 SGHRS, CDR2 YFSETQ. CDR3 length: 15 residues. DNA of the CDR3: TGCGCCAGCAGCTTGGGCGGGGGCGGCGGGGATGAGCAGTTCTTC. This sequence encodes CASSLGGGGGDEQFF.

This clonotype was recorded a few times. The V call is TRBV4-1, the J call TRBJ2-5; no firm D call. The CDR3 spans 14 residues. CDR1 and CDR2 (germline): MGHRA, YSYEKL. Trimming removed 6 bases at V and 0 bases at J, with 11 bases between. The CDR3 region is CASSGSPNQETQYF. CDR3 bases: TGCGCCAGCAGTGGGTCACCCAACCAAGAGACCCAGTACTTC.